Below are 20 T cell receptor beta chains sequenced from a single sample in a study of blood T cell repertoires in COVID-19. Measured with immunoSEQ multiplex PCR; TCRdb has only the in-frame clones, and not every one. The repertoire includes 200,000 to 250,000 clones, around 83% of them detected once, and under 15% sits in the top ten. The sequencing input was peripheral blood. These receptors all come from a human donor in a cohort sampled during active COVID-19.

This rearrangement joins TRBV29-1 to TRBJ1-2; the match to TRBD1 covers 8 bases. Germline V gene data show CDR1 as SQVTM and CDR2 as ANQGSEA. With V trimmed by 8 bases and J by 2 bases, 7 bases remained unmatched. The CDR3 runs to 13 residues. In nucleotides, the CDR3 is TGCAGCACCCCCGGACAGGGAAACTATGGCTACACCTTC. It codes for CSTPGQGNYGYTF. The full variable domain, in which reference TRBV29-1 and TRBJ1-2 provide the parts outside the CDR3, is SAVISQKPSRDICQRGTSLTIQCQVDSQVTMMFWYRQQPGQSLTLIATANQGSEATYESGFVIDKFPISRPNLTFSTLTVSNMSPEDSSIYLCSTPGQGNYGYTFGSGTRLTVV.

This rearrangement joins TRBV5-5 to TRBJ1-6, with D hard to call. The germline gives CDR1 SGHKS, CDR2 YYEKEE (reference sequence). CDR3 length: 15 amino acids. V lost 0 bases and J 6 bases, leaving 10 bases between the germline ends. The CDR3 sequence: CASSLEHSVNSPLHF. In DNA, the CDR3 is TGTGCCAGCAGCTTGGAACACAGTGTTAATTCACCCCTCCACTTT.

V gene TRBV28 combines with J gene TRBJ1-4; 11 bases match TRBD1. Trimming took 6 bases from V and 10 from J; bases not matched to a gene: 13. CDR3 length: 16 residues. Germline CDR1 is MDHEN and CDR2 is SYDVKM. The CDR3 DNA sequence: TGTGCCAGCAGCGAACGGACAGGGGGCAGGGGTGGAAAACTGTTTTTT. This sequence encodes CASSERTGGRGGKLFF.

In DNA, the CDR3 is TGTGCCAGCAGTCCCCCCCCAGGGTCAGGCTACACCTTC. The encoded protein is CASSPPPGSGYTF. The chain combines TRBV28 with TRBJ1-2; TRBD1 might be the D (5 bases). There are 13 residues in the CDR3. The V gene lost 5 bases and the J gene lost 8 bases, with 15 bases spanning the gap. Per the germline V gene, CDR1 is MDHEN and CDR2 is SYDVKM.

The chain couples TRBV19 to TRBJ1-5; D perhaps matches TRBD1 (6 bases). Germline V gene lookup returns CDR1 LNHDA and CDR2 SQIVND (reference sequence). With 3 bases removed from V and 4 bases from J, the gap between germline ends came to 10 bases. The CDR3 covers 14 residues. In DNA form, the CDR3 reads TGTGCCAGTAGTATGCCCAGGGGTAATCAGCCCCAGCATTTT. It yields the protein CASSMPRGNQPQHF. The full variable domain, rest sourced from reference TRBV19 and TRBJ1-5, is DGGITQSPKYLFRKEGQNVTLSCEQNLNHDAMYWYRQDPGQGLRLIYYSQIVNDFQKGDIAEGYSVSREKKESFPLTVTSAQKNPTAFYLCASSMPRGNQPQHFGDGTRLSIL.

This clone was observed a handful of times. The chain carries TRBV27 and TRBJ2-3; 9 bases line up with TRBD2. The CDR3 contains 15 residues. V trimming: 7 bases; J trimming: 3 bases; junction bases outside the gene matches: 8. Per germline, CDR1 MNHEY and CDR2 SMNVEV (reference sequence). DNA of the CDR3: TGTGCCAGCATGAGGCTAGCGGGACGTACAGATACGCAGTATTTT. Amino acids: CASMRLAGRTDTQYF.

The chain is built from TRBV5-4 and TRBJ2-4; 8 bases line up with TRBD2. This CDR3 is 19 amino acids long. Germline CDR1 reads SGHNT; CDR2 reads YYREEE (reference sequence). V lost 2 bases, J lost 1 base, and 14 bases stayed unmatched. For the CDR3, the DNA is TGTGCCAGCAGCTTTTATACGGGAGGGGTTCCAGGGGCCAAAAACATTCAGTACTTC. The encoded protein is CASSFYTGGVPGAKNIQYF.

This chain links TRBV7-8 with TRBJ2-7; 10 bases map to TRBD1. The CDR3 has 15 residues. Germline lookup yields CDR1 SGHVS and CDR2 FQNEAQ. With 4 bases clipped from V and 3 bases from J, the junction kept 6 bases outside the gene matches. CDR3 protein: CASSYGQGDFYEQYF. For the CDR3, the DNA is TGTGCCAGCAGCTACGGACAGGGGGATTTCTACGAGCAGTACTTC.

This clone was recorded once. The DNA for the CDR3 is TGTGCCAGCCGGCGGACTAGCGGGATCACAGATACGCAGTATTTT. The encoded protein is CASRRTSGITDTQYF. The genes are TRBV6-5 and TRBJ2-3, with 12 bases aligning to TRBD2. CDR1 MNHEY and CDR2 SVGAGI come from the germline V gene. There are 15 residues in the CDR3. With V trimmed by 8 bases and J by 2 bases, 5 bases remained unmatched.

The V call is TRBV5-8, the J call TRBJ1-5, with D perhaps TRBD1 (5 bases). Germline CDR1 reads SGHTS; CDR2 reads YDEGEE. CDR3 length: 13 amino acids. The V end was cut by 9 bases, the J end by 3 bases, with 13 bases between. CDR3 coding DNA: TGTGCCACCGGCGGGGCGTACAATCAGCCCCAGCATTTT. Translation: CATGGAYNQPQHF.

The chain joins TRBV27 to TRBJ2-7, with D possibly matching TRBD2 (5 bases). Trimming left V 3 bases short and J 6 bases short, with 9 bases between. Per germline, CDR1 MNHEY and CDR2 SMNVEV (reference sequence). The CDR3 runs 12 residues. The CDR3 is CASSFQEGEQYF. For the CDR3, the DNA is TGTGCCAGCAGTTTCCAAGAGGGCGAGCAGTACTTC.

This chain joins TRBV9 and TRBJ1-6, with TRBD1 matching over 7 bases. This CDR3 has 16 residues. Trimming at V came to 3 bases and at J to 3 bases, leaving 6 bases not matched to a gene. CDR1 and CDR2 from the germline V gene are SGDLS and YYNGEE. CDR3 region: CASSDGGDSYNSPLHF. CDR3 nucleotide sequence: TGTGCCAGCAGCGACGGAGGGGACAGCTATAATTCACCCCTCCACTTT.

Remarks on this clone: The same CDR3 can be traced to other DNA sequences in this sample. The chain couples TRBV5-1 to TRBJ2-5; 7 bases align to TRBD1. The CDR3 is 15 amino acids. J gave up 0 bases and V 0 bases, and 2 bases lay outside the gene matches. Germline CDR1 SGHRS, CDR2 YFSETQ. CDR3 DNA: TGCGCCAGCAGCTTGGGGACAGGAAACCAAGAGACCCAGTACTTC. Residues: CASSLGTGNQETQYF.

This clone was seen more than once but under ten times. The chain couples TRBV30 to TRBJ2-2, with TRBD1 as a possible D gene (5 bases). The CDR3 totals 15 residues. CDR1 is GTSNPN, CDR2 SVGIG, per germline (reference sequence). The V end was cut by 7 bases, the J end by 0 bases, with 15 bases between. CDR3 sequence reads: CALESVRANTGELFF. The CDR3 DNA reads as TGTGCCTTGGAGAGCGTCAGGGCGAACACCGGGGAGCTGTTTTTT.

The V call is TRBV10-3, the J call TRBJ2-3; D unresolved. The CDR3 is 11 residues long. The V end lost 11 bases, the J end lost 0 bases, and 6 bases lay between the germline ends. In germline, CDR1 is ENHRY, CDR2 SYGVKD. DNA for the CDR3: TGTGCCGGCGGTAGCACAGATACGCAGTATTTT. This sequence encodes CAGGSTDTQYF.

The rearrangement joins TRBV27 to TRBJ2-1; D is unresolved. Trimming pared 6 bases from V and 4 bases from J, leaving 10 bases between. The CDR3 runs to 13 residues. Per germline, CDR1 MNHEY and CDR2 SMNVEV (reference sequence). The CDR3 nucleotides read TGTGCCAGCAGCGCCGGTGTATACAATGAGCAGTTCTTC. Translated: CASSAGVYNEQFF.

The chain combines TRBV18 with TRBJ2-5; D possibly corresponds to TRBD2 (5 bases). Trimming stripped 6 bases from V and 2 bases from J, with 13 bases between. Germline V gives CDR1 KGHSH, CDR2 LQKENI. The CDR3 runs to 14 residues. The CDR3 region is CASSPGGSQETQYF. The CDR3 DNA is TGTGCCAGCTCCCCAGGTGGGAGTCAAGAGACCCAGTACTTC.

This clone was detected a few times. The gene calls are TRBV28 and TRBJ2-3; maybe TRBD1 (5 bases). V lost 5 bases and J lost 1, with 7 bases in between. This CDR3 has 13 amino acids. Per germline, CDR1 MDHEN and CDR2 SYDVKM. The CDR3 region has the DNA TGTGCCAGCAGTGTACAGGGCACAGATACGCAGTATTTT. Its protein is CASSVQGTDTQYF.

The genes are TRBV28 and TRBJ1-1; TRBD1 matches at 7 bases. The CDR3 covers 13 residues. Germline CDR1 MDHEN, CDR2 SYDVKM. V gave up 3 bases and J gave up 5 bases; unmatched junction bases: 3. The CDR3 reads CASSFRGVTEAFF. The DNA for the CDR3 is TGTGCCAGCAGTTTCAGGGGGGTGACTGAAGCTTTCTTT.

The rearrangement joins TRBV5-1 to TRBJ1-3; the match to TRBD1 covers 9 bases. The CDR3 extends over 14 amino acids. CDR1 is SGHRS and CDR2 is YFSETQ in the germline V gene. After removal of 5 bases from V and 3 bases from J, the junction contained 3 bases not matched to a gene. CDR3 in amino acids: CASSTGGYGNTIYF. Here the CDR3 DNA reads TGCGCCAGCAGTACAGGGGGCTATGGAAACACCATATATTTT.